The rows below give T cell receptor beta chains drawn from one sample of a study of CD8+ T cells in alopecia areata. The repertoire was sequenced with immunoSEQ multiplex PCR; TCRdb's copy has only in-frame clones and lacks some. This sample carries hundreds of thousands of clones, over 60% of them seen once, and the ten largest clones take around 1.3%. Sequences were derived from CD4+ T cells sorted from blood, sampled at approximately week 45, from a patient treated with tofacitinib. Receptors originate from a human donor with alopecia areata. Each CDR3 is given with its conserved first and last residue. Fields, in order: D gene, V gene, J gene, clone size, CDR3 DNA, CDR3 protein. The D gene is left open where the match is weak. Clone size is given for some rows only: seen once, a few or many times, or a class if the clone is expanded.

d_gene: NA; v_gene: TRBV2; j_gene: TRBJ1-1; abundance: once; CDR3nt: TGTGCCAGCAGTGGGGTAGGGGACACTGAAGCTTTCTTT; CDR3aa: CASSGVGDTEAFF
d_gene: NA; v_gene: TRBV11-2; j_gene: TRBJ2-5; abundance: NA; CDR3nt: TGTGCCAGCAGCTTATTCCAGGGGGAGACCCAGTACTTC; CDR3aa: CASSLFQGETQYF
d_gene: NA; v_gene: TRBV15; j_gene: TRBJ1-2; abundance: NA; CDR3nt: TGTGCCACCAGCAGAGGCCGACAGAACTATGGCTACACCTTC; CDR3aa: CATSRGRQNYGYTF
d_gene: NA; v_gene: TRBV15; j_gene: TRBJ2-5; abundance: NA; CDR3nt: TGTGCCACCAGCAGGGGGCAGTACCAAGAGACCCAGTACTTC; CDR3aa: CATSRGQYQETQYF
d_gene: NA; v_gene: TRBV5-1; j_gene: TRBJ1-6; abundance: NA; CDR3nt: TGCGCCAGCAGAGACAGTTTGAGGAATTCACCCCTCCACTTT; CDR3aa: CASRDSLRNSPLHF
d_gene: NA; v_gene: TRBV7-2; j_gene: TRBJ2-7; abundance: NA; CDR3nt: TGTGCCAGCAGCTTACCCACAACCGAGCAGTACTTC; CDR3aa: CASSLPTTEQYF
d_gene: NA; v_gene: TRBV7-7; j_gene: TRBJ2-5; abundance: NA; CDR3nt: TGTGCCACGAAGACAGGAGGGGAGACCCAGTACTTC; CDR3aa: CATKTGGETQYF
d_gene: TRBD2; v_gene: TRBV5-1; j_gene: TRBJ2-5; abundance: NA; CDR3nt: TGCGCGAGCGGTCTAGCGGGGGCAAAACAAGAGACCCAGTACTTC; CDR3aa: CASGLAGAKQETQYF
d_gene: NA; v_gene: TRBV29-1; j_gene: TRBJ1-5; abundance: NA; CDR3nt: TGCAGCGTTGGGGCAGGCAATCAGCCCCAGCATTTT; CDR3aa: CSVGAGNQPQHF
d_gene: TRBD2; v_gene: TRBV11-3; j_gene: TRBJ2-7; abundance: once; CDR3nt: TGTGCCAGCAGCCATCCGGGACTAGCCAGTTACGAGCAGTACTTC; CDR3aa: CASSHPGLASYEQYF
d_gene: NA; v_gene: TRBV2; j_gene: TRBJ1-6; abundance: NA; CDR3nt: TGTGCCAGCCGTACCGTTAAGGGCGAACCCCTCCACTTT; CDR3aa: CASRTVKGEPLHF
d_gene: TRBD1; v_gene: TRBV4-3; j_gene: TRBJ1-4; abundance: NA; CDR3nt: TGCGCCAGCAGCCAAGGTACAGGGGCTGAAAAACTGTTTTTT; CDR3aa: CASSQGTGAEKLFF
d_gene: NA; v_gene: TRBV30; j_gene: TRBJ1-5; abundance: NA; CDR3nt: TGTGCCTGGAGTGAGGGCAGCAATCAGCCCCAGCATTTT; CDR3aa: CAWSEGSNQPQHF
d_gene: NA; v_gene: TRBV5-6; j_gene: TRBJ2-2; abundance: NA; CDR3nt: TGTGCCAGCAGCTTGGTACGGACGGCCACCGGGGAGCTGTTTTTT; CDR3aa: CASSLVRTATGELFF
d_gene: NA; v_gene: TRBV29-1; j_gene: TRBJ1-5; abundance: NA; CDR3nt: TGCAGCGTGGGTGACAGGCCGAATCAGCCCCAGCATTTT; CDR3aa: CSVGDRPNQPQHF
d_gene: NA; v_gene: TRBV5-1; j_gene: TRBJ1-2; abundance: NA; CDR3nt: TGCGCCAGCAGCTTGGACAGGGATTATGGCTACACCTTC; CDR3aa: CASSLDRDYGYTF
d_gene: NA; v_gene: TRBV27; j_gene: TRBJ2-5; abundance: NA; CDR3nt: TGTGCCAGCTCCCAAATTGGGACAATCCAAGAGACCCAGTACTTC; CDR3aa: CASSQIGTIQETQYF
d_gene: NA; v_gene: TRBV29-1; j_gene: TRBJ1-1; abundance: NA; CDR3nt: TGCAGCGTTGTTGGTCAGGGCTTCACTGAAGCTTTCTTT; CDR3aa: CSVVGQGFTEAFF
d_gene: NA; v_gene: TRBV28; j_gene: TRBJ1-2; abundance: NA; CDR3nt: TGTGCCAGCAGACTCTTATCCGCGGGATCGGGTACCTATGGCTACACCTTC; CDR3aa: CASRLLSAGSGTYGYTF
d_gene: TRBD1; v_gene: TRBV29-1; j_gene: TRBJ2-2; abundance: NA; CDR3nt: TGCAGCGTTGTAGGGACAGGGGATGACGTTCGGGAGCTGTTTTTT; CDR3aa: CSVVGTGDDVRELFF
d_gene: NA; v_gene: TRBV29-1; j_gene: TRBJ2-5; abundance: NA; CDR3nt: TGCAGCGCAGGGGGGGAGACCCAGTACTTC; CDR3aa: CSAGGETQYF
d_gene: NA; v_gene: TRBV21-1; j_gene: TRBJ2-1; abundance: NA; CDR3nt: TGTGCCAGCAGCCTGACCGGGACAGGTTACAATGAGCAGTTCTTC; CDR3aa: CASSLTGTGYNEQFF
d_gene: TRBD1; v_gene: TRBV5-1; j_gene: TRBJ2-7; abundance: once; CDR3nt: TGCGCCAGCAGCTCGACAGGGGGATTCGCCTACGAGCAGTACTTC; CDR3aa: CASSSTGGFAYEQYF
d_gene: NA; v_gene: TRBV30; j_gene: TRBJ2-7; abundance: NA; CDR3nt: TGTGCCTGGAGAGGGGTTTACGAGCAGTACTTC; CDR3aa: CAWRGVYEQYF